These T cell receptor beta chains were read from a single sample in a study of shared clonotypes between healthy human individuals. Profiled with immunoSEQ multiplex PCR; TCRdb holds only in-frame clones, not every one. The repertoire includes approximately 1,000,000 clones, 60% to 80% of them detected once, and roughly 0.83% sits in the top ten. Specimen: memory CD4+ T cells from PBMCs. The receptor set was obtained from a man between 18 and 29 years old in good health. Some clones in this sample may be carry-over from other donors' samples. CDR3s include the opening cysteine and the closing phenylalanine or tryptophan. D genes are given only for firm matches. The size of a clone is reported for some rows only, either as once, few or many, or as a class for expanded clones.

>TRBV6-1|.|TRBJ2-5|.
CASSEVAGLQETQYF
TGTGCCAGCAGTGAAGTCGCAGGACTACAAGAGACCCAGTACTTC
>TRBV7-9|TRBD2|TRBJ2-1|.
CASSLALAGVVNEQFF
TGTGCCAGCAGCTTAGCGTTGGCGGGAGTGGTGAATGAGCAGTTCTTC
>TRBV5-5|TRBD2|TRBJ2-7|.
CASSLLAPLADPIYEQYF
TGTGCCAGCAGCTTGTTGGCCCCCCTAGCGGACCCCATTTACGAGCAGTACTTC
>TRBV28|.|TRBJ1-5|.
CASSIGDGGKGEPQHF
TGTGCCAGCAGTATAGGGGACGGTGGGAAGGGTGAACCCCAGCATTTT
>TRBV30|.|TRBJ1-5|few
CAWGNGGNQPQHF
TGTGCCTGGGGCAACGGTGGCAATCAGCCCCAGCATTTT
>TRBV6-5|.|TRBJ2-3|.
CASSRASGFTDTQYF
TGTGCCAGCAGCCGTGCGAGCGGGTTCACAGATACGCAGTATTTT
>TRBV29-1|.|TRBJ2-5|.
CSVAGPEETQYF
TGCAGCGTGGCTGGGCCCGAAGAGACCCAGTACTTC
>TRBV5-1|TRBD1|TRBJ2-2|.
CASSLWRTGLNTGELFF
TGCGCCAGCAGCTTGTGGAGGACAGGCCTAAACACCGGGGAGCTGTTTTTT
>TRBV6-1|.|TRBJ1-5|few
CASSERGNQPQHF
TGTGCCAGCAGTGAAAGAGGGAATCAGCCCCAGCATTTT
>TRBV7-9|.|TRBJ2-2|.
CASSSLAGVTGELFF
TGTGCCAGCAGCTCCCTGGCAGGGGTCACCGGGGAGCTGTTTTTT
>TRBV7-2|.|TRBJ2-7|.
CASSDRYEQYF
TGTGCCAGCAGCGACCGCTACGAGCAGTACTTC
>TRBV5-5|.|TRBJ2-7|once
CASSLHSGTEGRGFEQYF
TGTGCCAGCAGCCTACATTCCGGGACAGAGGGCCGGGGGTTTGAGCAGTACTTC
>TRBV5-1|.|TRBJ2-2|.
CASSPPSVNTGELFF
TGCGCCAGCAGCCCGCCTAGCGTGAACACCGGGGAGCTGTTTTTT
>TRBV19|.|TRBJ1-1|.
CASSNPPGLIMNTEAFF
TGTGCCAGTAGTAATCCTCCCGGACTGATCATGAACACTGAAGCTTTCTTT